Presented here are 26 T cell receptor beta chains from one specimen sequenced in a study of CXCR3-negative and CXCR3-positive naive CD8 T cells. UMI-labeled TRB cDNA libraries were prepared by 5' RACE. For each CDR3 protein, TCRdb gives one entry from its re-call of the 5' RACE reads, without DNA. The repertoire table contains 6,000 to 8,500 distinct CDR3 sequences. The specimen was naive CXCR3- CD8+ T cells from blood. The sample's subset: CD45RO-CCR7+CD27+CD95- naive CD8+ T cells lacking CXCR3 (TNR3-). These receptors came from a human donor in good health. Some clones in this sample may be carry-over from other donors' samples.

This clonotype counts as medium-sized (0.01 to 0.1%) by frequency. The CDR3 spells CSAPRTRTVQETQYF. The chain has TRBV20-1 and TRBJ2-5; TCRdb calls TRBD2, which cannot be checked without DNA. The CDR3 length is 15 residues. Germline values: CDR1 DFQATT, CDR2 SNEGSKA (reference sequence).

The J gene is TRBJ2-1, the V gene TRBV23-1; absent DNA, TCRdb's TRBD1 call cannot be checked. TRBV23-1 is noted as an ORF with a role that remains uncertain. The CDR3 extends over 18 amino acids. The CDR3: CASSQLGSGGAVYNEQFF.

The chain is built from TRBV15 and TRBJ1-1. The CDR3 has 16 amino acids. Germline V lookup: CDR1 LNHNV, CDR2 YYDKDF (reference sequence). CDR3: CATSRDLRTPNTEAFF.

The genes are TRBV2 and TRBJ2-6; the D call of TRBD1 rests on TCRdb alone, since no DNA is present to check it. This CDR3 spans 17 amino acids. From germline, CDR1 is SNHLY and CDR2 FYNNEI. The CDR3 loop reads CASSPGTVSSGANVLTF.

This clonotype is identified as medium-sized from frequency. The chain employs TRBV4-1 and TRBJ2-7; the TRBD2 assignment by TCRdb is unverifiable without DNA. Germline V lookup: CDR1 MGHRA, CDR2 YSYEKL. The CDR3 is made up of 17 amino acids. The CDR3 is CASSLRAGGVGSYEQYF.

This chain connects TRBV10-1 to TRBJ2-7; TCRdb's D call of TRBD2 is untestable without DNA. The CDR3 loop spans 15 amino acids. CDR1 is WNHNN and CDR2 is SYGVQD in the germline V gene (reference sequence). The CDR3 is CASSESAGGPYEQYF.

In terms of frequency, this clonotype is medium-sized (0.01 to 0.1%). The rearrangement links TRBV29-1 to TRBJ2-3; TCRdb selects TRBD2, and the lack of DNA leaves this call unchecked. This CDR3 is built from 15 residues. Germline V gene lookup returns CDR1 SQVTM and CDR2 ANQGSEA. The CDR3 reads CSVEEQRTRKDTQYF.

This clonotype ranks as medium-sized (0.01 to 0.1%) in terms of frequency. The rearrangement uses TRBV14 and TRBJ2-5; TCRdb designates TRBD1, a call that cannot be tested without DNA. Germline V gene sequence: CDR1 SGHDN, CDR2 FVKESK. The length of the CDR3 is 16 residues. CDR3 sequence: CASSQAPRAAEETQYF.

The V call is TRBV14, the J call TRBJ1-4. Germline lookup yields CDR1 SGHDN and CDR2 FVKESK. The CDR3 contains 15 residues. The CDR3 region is CASSLGGATNEKLFF.

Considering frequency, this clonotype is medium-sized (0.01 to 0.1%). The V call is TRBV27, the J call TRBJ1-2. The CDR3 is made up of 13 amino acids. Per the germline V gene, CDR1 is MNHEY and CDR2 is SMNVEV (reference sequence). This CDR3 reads CASSLTGSYGYTF.

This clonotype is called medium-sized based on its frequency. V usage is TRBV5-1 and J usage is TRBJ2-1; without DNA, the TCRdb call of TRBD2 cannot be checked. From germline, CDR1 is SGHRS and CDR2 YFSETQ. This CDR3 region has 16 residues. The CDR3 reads CASSAKAESSYNEQFF.

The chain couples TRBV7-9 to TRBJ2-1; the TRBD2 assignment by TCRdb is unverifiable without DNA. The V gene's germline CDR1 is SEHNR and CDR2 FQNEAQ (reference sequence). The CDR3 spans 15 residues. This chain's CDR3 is CASSLGLADDNEQFF.

The CDR3 spells CASRPWRFTDTQYF. The chain couples TRBV2 to TRBJ2-3; checking the TCRdb D call of TRBD1 is not possible without DNA. Germline-derived CDR1 and CDR2 are SNHLY and FYNNEI. CDR3 length equals 14 residues.

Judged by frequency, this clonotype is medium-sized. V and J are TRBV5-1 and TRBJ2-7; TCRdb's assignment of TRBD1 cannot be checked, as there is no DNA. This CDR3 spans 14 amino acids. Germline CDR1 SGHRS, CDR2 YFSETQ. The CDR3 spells CASSLLQGSYEQYF. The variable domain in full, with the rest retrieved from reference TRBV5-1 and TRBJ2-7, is KAGVTQTPRYLIKTRGQQVTLSCSPISGHRSVSWYQQTPGQGLQFLFEYFSETQRNKGNFPGRFSGRQFSNSRSEMNVSTLELGDSALYLCASSLLQGSYEQYFGPGTRLTVT.

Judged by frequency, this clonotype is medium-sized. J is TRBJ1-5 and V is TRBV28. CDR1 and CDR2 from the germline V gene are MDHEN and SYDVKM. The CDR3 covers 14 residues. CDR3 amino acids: CASSLYGYGQPQHF.

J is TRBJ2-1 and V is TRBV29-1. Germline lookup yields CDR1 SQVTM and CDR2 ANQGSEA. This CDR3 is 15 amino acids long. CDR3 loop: CSVAGGVLAYNEQFF.

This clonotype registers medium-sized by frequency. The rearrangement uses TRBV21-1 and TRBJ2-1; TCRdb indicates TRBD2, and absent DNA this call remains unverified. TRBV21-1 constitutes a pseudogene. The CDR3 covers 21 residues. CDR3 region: CASSNPYIAVTWANSYNEQFF.

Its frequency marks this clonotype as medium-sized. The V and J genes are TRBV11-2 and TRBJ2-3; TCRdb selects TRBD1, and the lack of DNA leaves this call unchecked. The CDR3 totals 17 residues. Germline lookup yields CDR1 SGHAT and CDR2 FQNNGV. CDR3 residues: CASSRRAQDRSTDTQYF.

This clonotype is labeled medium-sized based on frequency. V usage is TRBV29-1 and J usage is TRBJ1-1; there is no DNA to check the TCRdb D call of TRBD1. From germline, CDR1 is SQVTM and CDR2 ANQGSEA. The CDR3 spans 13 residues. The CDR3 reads CSVETGMNTEAFF.

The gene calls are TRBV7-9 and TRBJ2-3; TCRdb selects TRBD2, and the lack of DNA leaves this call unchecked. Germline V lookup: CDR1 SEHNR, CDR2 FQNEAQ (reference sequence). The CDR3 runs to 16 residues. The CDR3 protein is CASSSTTSGATDTQYF.

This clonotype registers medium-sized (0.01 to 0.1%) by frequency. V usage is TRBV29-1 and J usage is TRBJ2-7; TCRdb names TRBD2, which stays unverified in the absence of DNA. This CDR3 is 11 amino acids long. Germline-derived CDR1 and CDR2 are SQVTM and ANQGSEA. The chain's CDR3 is CSVEELAGKYF.

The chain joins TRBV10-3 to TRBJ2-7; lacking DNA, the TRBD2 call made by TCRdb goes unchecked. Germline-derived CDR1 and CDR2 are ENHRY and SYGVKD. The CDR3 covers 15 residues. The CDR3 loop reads CAISESTSGIVEQYF.

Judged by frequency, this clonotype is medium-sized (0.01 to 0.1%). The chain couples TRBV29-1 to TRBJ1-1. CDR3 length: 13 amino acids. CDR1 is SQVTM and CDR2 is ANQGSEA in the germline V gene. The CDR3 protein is CSARGVDFTEAFF.

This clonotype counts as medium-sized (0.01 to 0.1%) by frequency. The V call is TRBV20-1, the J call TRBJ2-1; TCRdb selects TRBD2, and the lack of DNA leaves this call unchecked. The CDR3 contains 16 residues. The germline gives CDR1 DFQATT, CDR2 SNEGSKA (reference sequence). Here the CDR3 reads CSARALAGVYGNEQFF.

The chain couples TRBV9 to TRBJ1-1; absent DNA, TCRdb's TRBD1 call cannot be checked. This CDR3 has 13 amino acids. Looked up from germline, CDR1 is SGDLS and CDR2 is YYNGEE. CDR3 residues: CASSPGQNTEAFF.

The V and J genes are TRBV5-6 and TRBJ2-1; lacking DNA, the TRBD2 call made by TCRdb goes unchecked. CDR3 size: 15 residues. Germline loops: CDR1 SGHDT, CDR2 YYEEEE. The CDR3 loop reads CASSGGLAGFNEQFF.